This is a list of T cell receptor beta chains from one sample in a study of control samples from healthy donors and cancer patients. The protocol was immunoSEQ multiplex PCR, while the TCRdb copy is restricted to in-frame clones and leaves out a portion. In the table there are 70,000 to 95,000 clones, around 87% of which are singletons. Sequencing was performed on blood. The receptors come from a man aged 50 to 60 in good health. CDR3s include the opening cysteine and the closing phenylalanine or tryptophan. The order of the fields is V gene, J gene, D gene, CDR3 length, clone size, CDR3 DNA, CDR3 protein. D genes are given only for firm matches. Where a row states a size, it is once, few, many or the class of an expanded clone; other rows omit it.

TRBV5-1,TRBJ1-2,TRBD1,15,-,TGCGCCAGCAGCGCCGGGGACAGGGGAGCCTATGGCTACACCTTC,CASSAGDRGAYGYTF
TRBV3-1/TRBV3-2,TRBJ1-5,TRBD1,14,-,TGTGCCAGCAGCGACAGGGTTGTTGCTCAGCCCCAGCATTTT,CASSDRVVAQPQHF
TRBV18,TRBJ1-5,-,16,-,TGTGCCAGCTCACCGAGAAGCGACGATGGCAATCAGCCCCAGCATTTT,CASSPRSDDGNQPQHF
TRBV2,TRBJ2-1,TRBD2,14,-,TGTGCCAGCACCGGGACTAGCGGGGCGAATGAGCAGTTCTTC,CASTGTSGANEQFF
TRBV5-6,TRBJ1-3,-,16,-,TGTGCCAGCAGCTGGGGGGCCGGTTTGTCTGGAAACACCATATATTTT,CASSWGAGLSGNTIYF
TRBV3-1/TRBV3-2,TRBJ2-5,-,13,-,TGTGCCAGCAGCCAAGATTCAGTGGGGACCCAGTACTTC,CASSQDSVGTQYF
TRBV4-3,TRBJ2-2,-,14,-,TGCGCCAGCAGCCAAGATCTGCGGCCCGGGGAGCTGTTTTTT,CASSQDLRPGELFF
TRBV5-8,TRBJ1-1,TRBD1,15,-,TGTGCCAGCAGCCCGGGACAGCCTGAGAACACTGAAGCTTTCTTT,CASSPGQPENTEAFF
TRBV6-6,TRBJ1-5,-,14,-,TGTGCCAGCAGTCCCCCAGGTAGCAATCAGCCCCAGCATTTT,CASSPPGSNQPQHF
TRBV19,TRBJ2-1,TRBD1,15,-,TGTGCCAGTAGTATGGGACAGTACTACGGCGGAGAGCAGTTCTTC,CASSMGQYYGGEQFF
TRBV9,TRBJ1-2,-,13,-,TGTGCCAGCAGCCCCGGACAGACCTATGGCTACACCTTC,CASSPGQTYGYTF
TRBV5-4,TRBJ1-2,-,13,-,TGTGCCAGCAGCCTGCCGGGGAACTATGGCTACACCTTC,CASSLPGNYGYTF
TRBV4-3,TRBJ1-6,-,17,medium-sized,TGCGCCAGCAGCCAAGATTGGGAGAGCTCCTATAATTCACCCCTCCACTTT,CASSQDWESSYNSPLHF
TRBV2,TRBJ2-2,-,14,-,TGTGCCAGCAGGGGCCCACTAAACACCGGGGAGCTGTTTTTT,CASRGPLNTGELFF
TRBV24-1,TRBJ1-5,TRBD1,17,-,TGTGCCACCAGTGACCCCAGGGGGGGGCAGGGCAATCAGCCCCAGCATTTT,CATSDPRGGQGNQPQHF
TRBV3-1/TRBV3-2,TRBJ2-5,TRBD1,15,-,TGTGCCAGCAGCCAAGGGGACAGGGGGCGTGAGACCCAGTACTTC,CASSQGDRGRETQYF
TRBV7-2,TRBJ2-1,-,16,-,TGTGCCAGCAGCCGCGATCGGGACTTAACTTACAATGAGCAGTTCTTC,CASSRDRDLTYNEQFF
TRBV5-4,TRBJ2-3,-,15,-,TGTGCCAGCAGCTCCAGGAGGGGGTCGGCAGATACGCAGTATTTT,CASSSRRGSADTQYF
TRBV21-1,TRBJ1-5,-,14,-,TGTGCCAGCAGCACCAGGGCGGAAGTTCAGCCCCAGCATTTT,CASSTRAEVQPQHF
TRBV7-3,TRBJ2-2,TRBD2,16,once,TGTGCCAGCAGCCGAGGGACTAGCGGTTACACCGGGGAGCTGTTTTTT,CASSRGTSGYTGELFF
TRBV24-1,TRBJ2-2,TRBD1,14,-,TGTGCCACGACGACCGAGGGGGCTGGCGGGGAGCTGTTTTTT,CATTTEGAGGELFF
TRBV15,TRBJ1-1,-,12,-,TGTGCCACCAGCAGAGAGGGGACTGAAGCTTTCTTT,CATSREGTEAFF
TRBV6-5,TRBJ2-1,TRBD1,14,-,TGTGCCAGCAGTCTCGGGACAGGGTACGATGAGCAGTTCTTC,CASSLGTGYDEQFF
TRBV4-1,TRBJ2-3,TRBD2,20,-,TGCGCCAGCAGCAACCCGGGACTAGCGGGGGGGCAGGGTGGCACAGATACGCAGTATTTT,CASSNPGLAGGQGGTDTQYF
TRBV2,TRBJ1-2,-,12,-,TGTGCCAGCAGTGAAGCCGGCAATGGCTACACCTTC,CASSEAGNGYTF
TRBV12-5,TRBJ1-5,-,14,few,TGTGCTAGTGGTTTGGTACTAGTCGATCAGCCCCAGCATTTT,CASGLVLVDQPQHF
TRBV4-3,TRBJ1-1,-,15,-,TGCGCCAGCAGCCTCCTCGGGGGGGTAGGCACTGAAGCTTTCTTT,CASSLLGGVGTEAFF
TRBV5-6,TRBJ1-6,-,14,-,TGTGCCAGCAGCTTTACCACAGGTGATTCACCCCTCCACTTT,CASSFTTGDSPLHF
TRBV2,TRBJ1-2,-,16,once,TGTGCCAGCAGTGCCCCTGACAGGATTAATGACTATGGCTACACCTTC,CASSAPDRINDYGYTF
TRBV7-3,TRBJ1-6,-,14,-,TGTGCCAGCAGCCTCACGGGGTATAATTCACCCCTCCACTTT,CASSLTGYNSPLHF
TRBV18,TRBJ2-7,-,16,-,TGTGCCAGCTCACCGACTGGGGGCGTTACGACCAACGAGCAGTACTTC,CASSPTGGVTTNEQYF
TRBV6-5,TRBJ1-5,-,12,-,TGTGCCAGCAGCACAGGGAATCAGCCCCAGCATTTT,CASSTGNQPQHF
TRBV24-1,TRBJ1-4,TRBD1,15,few,TGTGCCACCAGTGACCCGGGACAGGGTAGAGAAAAACTGTTTTTT,CATSDPGQGREKLFF
TRBV13,TRBJ1-1,-,14,-,TGTGCCAGCAGATCTAGGGGACAGAACACTGAAGCTTTCTTT,CASRSRGQNTEAFF
TRBV7-2,TRBJ2-5,-,13,-,TGTGCCAGCAGCCCGTCGACACGGGAGACCCAGTACTTC,CASSPSTRETQYF
TRBV30,TRBJ2-2,-,12,-,TGTGCCTGGGGGATACGTACCGGGGAGCTGTTTTTT,CAWGIRTGELFF
TRBV5-8,TRBJ1-5,-,18,-,TGTGCCAGCAGCTTGGTAGTGACGCAATTCGGGAGCAATCAGCCCCAGCATTTT,CASSLVVTQFGSNQPQHF
TRBV5-1,TRBJ1-2,-,12,-,TGCGCCAGCAAGAGGGCAGGTTATGGCTACACCTTC,CASKRAGYGYTF
TRBV19,TRBJ1-1,-,11,-,TGTGCCAGTAGTAACTCGAGGGGGGCTTTCTTT,CASSNSRGAFF
TRBV7-9,TRBJ2-1,-,14,once,TGTGCCAGCAGCGCCAGGGTCTCCTACAATGAGCAGTTCTTC,CASSARVSYNEQFF
TRBV6-5,TRBJ2-1,TRBD2,11,once,TGTGCCAGCAGAGCGGGAGGTGAGCAGTTCTTC,CASRAGGEQFF
TRBV29-1,TRBJ2-5,-,13,-,TGCAGCGTTGGGAGGGACAGCCAAGAGACCCAGTACTTC,CSVGRDSQETQYF
TRBV23-1,TRBJ2-1,-,17,-,TGCGCCAGCAGTCAATCGATAGGGAATAGGGCGGACAATGAGCAGTTCTTC,CASSQSIGNRADNEQFF
TRBV3-1/TRBV3-2,TRBJ1-2,-,13,-,TGTGCCAGCAGCCCGACGGCTAACTATGGCTACACCTTC,CASSPTANYGYTF
TRBV4-3,TRBJ2-3,TRBD2,14,-,TGCGCCAGCAGCCGGACTAGCGGGAGCGATACGCAGTATTTT,CASSRTSGSDTQYF
TRBV5-8,TRBJ2-1,TRBD2,15,-,TGTGCCAGCAGCTACGGGACTAGCGGGATCGATGAGCAGTTCTTC,CASSYGTSGIDEQFF